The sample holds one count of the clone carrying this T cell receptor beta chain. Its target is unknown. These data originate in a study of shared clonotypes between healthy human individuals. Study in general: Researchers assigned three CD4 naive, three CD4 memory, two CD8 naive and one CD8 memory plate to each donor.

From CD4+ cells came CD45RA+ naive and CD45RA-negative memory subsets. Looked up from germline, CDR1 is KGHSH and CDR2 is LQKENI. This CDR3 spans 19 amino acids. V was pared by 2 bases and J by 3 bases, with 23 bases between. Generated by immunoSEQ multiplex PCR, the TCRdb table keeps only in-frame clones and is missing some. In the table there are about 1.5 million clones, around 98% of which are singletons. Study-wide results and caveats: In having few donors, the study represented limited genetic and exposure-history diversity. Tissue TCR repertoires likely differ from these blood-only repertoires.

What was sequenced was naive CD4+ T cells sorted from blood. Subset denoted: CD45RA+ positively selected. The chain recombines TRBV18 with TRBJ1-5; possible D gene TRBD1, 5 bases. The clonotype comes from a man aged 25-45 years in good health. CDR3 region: CASSPVIGTGHFDNQPQHF. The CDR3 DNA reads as TGTGCCAGCTCACCAGTTATAGGAACAGGACATTTCGACAATCAGCCCCAGCATTTT.